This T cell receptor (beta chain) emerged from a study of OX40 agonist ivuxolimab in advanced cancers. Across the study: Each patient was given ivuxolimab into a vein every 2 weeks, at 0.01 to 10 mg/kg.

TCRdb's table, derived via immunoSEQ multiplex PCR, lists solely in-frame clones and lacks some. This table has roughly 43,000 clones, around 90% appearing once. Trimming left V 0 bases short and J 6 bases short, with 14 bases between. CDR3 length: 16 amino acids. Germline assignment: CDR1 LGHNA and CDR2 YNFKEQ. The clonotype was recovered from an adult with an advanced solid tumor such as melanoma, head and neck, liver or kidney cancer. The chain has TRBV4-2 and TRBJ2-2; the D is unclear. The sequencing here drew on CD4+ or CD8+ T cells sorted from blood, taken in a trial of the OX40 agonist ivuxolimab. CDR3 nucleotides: TGTGCCAGCAGCCAAGATCTGGGGTCGCGCTCCGGGGAGCTGTTTTTT. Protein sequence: CASSQDLGSRSGELFF.